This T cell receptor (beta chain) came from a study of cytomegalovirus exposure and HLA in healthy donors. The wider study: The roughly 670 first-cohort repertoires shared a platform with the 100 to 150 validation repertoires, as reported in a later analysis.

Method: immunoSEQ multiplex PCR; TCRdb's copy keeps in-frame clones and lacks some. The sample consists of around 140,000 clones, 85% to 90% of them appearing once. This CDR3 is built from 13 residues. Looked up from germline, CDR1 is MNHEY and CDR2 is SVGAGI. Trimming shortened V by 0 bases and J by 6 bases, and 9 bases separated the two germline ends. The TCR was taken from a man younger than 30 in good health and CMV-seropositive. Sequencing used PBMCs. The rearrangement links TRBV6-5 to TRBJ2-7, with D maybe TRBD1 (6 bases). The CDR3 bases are TGTGCCAGCAGTTACTCGGGGGCAGGCGAGCAGTACTTC. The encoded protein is CASSYSGAGEQYF.